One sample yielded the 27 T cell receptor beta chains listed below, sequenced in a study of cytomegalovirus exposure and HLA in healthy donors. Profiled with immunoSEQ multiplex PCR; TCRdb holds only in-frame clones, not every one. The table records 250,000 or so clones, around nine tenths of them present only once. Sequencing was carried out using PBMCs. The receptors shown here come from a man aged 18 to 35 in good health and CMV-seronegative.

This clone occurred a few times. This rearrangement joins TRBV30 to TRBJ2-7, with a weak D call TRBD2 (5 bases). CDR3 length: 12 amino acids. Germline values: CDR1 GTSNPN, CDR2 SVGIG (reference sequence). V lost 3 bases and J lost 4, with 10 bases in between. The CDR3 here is CAWSTLAYEQYF. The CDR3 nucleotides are TGTGCCTGGAGCACATTAGCGTACGAGCAGTACTTC.

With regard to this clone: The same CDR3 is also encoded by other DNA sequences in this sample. The CDR3 region has the DNA TGCGCCAGCAGTTTCAGGGTGAACACTGAAGCTTTCTTT. It codes for CASSFRVNTEAFF. The rearrangement links TRBV5-1 to TRBJ1-1, with D possibly TRBD1 on 5 matching bases. Germline V gene lookup returns CDR1 SGHRS and CDR2 YFSETQ. This CDR3 comprises 13 residues. V was shortened by 5 bases and J by 0 bases, with 8 bases between the two germline ends.

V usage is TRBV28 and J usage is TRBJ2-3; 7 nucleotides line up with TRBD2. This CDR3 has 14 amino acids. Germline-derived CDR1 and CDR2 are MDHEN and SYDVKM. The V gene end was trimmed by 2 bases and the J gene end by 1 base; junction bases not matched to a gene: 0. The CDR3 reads CASSLSGGTDTQYF. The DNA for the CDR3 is TGTGCCAGCAGTTTAAGCGGGGGCACAGATACGCAGTATTTT.

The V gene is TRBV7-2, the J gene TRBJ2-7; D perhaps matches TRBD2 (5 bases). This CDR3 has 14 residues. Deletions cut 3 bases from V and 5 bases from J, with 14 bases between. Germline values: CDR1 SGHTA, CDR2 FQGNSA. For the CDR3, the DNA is TGTGCCAGCAGCTTCGACCGGATGAGGGACGAGCAGTACTTC. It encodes CASSFDRMRDEQYF.

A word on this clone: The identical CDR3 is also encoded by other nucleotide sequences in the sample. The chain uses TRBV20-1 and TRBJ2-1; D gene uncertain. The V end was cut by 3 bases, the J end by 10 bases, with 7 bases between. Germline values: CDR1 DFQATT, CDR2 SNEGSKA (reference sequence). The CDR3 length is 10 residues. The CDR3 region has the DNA TGCAGTGCTAGTCGAGAAGAGCAGTTCTTC. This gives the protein CSASREEQFF.

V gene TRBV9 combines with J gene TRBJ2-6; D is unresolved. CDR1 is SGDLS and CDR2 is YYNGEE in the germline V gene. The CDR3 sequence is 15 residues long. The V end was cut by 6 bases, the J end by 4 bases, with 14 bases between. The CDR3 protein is CASMGSINGANVLTF. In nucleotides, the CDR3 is TGTGCCAGCATGGGCAGTATTAACGGGGCCAACGTCCTGACTTTC. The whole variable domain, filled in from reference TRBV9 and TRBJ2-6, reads DSGVTQTPKHLITATGQRVTLRCSPRSGDLSVYWYQQSLDQGLQFLIQYYNGEERAKGNILERFSAQQFPDLHSELNLSSLELGDSALYFCASMGSINGANVLTFGAGSRLTVL.

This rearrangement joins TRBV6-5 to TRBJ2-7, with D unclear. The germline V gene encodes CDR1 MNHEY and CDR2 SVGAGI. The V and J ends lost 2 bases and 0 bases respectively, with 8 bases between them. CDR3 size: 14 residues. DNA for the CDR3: TGTGCCAGCAGTTACCACGGGTCCTCCTACGAGCAGTACTTC. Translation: CASSYHGSSYEQYF.

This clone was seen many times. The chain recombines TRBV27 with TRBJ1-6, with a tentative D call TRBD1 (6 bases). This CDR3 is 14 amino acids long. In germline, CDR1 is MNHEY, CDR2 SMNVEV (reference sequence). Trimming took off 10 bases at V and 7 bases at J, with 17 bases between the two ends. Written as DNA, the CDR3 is TGTGCCACCCGTCAGGGGCTGTCAAATTCACCCCTCCACTTT. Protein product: CATRQGLSNSPLHF.

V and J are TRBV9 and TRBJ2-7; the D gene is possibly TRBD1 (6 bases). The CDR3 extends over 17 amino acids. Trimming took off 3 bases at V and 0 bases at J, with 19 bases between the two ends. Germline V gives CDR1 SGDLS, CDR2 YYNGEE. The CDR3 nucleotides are TGTGCCAGCAGCGGAGCCCCAGGGGCAGGGGTCTCCTACGAGCAGTACTTC. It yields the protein CASSGAPGAGVSYEQYF. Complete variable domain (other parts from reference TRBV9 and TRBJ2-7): DSGVTQTPKHLITATGQRVTLRCSPRSGDLSVYWYQQSLDQGLQFLIQYYNGEERAKGNILERFSAQQFPDLHSELNLSSLELGDSALYFCASSGAPGAGVSYEQYFGPGTRLTVT.

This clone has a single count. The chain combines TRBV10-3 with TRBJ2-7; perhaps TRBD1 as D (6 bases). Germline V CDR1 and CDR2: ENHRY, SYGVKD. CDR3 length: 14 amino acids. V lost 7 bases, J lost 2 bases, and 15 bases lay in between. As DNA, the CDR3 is TGTGCCATCACCGCCACCGGGACAACCTACGAGCAGTACTTC. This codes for CAITATGTTYEQYF.

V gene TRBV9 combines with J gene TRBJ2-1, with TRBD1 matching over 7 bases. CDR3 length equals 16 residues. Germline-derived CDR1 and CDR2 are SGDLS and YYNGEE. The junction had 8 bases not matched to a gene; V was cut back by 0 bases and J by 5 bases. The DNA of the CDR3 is TGTGCCAGCAGCGTAGGTCACAGGGGATCGCACAATGAGCAGTTCTTC. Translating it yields CASSVGHRGSHNEQFF.

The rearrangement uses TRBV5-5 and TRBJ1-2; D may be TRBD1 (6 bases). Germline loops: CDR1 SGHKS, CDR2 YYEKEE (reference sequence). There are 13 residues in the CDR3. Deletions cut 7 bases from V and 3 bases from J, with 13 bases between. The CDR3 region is CASGTTLDYGYTF. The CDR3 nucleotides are TGTGCCAGCGGGACAACTCTGGACTATGGCTACACCTTC. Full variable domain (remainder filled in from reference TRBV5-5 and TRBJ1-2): DAGVTQSPTHLIKTRGQQVTLRCSPISGHKSVSWYQQVLGQGPQFIFQYYEKEERGRGNFPDRFSARQFPNYSSELNVNALLLGDSALYLCASGTTLDYGYTFGSGTRLTVV.

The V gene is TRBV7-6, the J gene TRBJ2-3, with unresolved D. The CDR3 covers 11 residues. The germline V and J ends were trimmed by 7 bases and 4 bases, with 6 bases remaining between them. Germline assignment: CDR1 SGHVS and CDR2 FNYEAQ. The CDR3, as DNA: TGTGCCAGCACCCTCTCAGATACGCAGTATTTT. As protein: CASTLSDTQYF.

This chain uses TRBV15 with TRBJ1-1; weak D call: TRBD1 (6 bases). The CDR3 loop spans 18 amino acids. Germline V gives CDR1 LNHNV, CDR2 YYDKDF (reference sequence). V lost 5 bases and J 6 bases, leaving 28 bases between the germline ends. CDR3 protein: CATSPLLGGGDSEAEAFF. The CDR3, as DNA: TGTGCCACCAGCCCCCTACTAGGTGGGGGCGATTCAGAAGCTGAAGCTTTCTTT.

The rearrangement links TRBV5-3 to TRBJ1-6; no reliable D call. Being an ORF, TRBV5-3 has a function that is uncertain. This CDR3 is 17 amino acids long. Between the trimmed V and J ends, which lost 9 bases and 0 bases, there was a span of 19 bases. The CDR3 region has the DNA TGTGCCATCCCCCAAGTGGTAGGGAGCTCCTATAATTCACCCCTCCACTTT. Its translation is CAIPQVVGSSYNSPLHF.

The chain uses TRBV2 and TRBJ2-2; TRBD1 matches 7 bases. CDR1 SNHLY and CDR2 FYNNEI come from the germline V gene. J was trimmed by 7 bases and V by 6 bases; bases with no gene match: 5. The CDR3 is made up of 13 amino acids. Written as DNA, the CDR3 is TGTGCCAGCAGGACTACAGGGGTCGGGGAGCTGTTTTTT. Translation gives CASRTTGVGELFF.

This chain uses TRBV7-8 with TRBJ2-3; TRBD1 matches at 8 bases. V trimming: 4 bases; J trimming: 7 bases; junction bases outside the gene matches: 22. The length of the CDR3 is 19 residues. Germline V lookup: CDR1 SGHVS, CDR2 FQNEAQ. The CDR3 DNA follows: TGTGCCAGCAGCTCAAGGGACAGGCCGCCCTATCCAACCGCGAATACGCAGTATTTT. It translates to CASSSRDRPPYPTANTQYF.

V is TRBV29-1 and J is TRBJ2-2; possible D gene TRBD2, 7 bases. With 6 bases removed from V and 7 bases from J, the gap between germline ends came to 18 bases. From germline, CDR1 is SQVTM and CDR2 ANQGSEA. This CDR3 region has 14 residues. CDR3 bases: TGCAGCGTCGTAGGGGGGGATGGGATCGGGGAGCTGTTTTTT. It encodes CSVVGGDGIGELFF.

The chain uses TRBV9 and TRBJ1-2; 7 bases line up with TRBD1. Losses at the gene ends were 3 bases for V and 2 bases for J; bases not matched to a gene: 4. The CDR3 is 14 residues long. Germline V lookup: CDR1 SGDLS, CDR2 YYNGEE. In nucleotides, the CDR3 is TGTGCCAGCAGCGCGGGACAGACAAACTATGGCTACACCTTC. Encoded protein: CASSAGQTNYGYTF.

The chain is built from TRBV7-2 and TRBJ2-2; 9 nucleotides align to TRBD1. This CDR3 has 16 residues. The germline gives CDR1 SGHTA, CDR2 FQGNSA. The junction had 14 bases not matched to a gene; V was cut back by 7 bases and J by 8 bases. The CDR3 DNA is TGTGCCAGCATCAACCCGGGACAGGGTGTCTCGGGGGAGCTGTTTTTT. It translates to CASINPGQGVSGELFF. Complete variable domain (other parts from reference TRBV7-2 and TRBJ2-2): GAGVSQSPSNKVTEKGKDVELRCDPISGHTALYWYRQSLGQGLEFLIYFQGNSAPDKSGLPSDRFSAERTGGSVSTLTIQRTQQEDSAVYLCASINPGQGVSGELFFGEGSRLTVL.

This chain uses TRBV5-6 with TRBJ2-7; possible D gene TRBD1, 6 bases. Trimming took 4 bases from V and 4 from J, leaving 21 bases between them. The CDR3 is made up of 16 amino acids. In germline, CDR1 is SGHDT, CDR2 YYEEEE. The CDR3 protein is CASSHNSGARGYEQYF. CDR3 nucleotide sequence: TGTGCCAGCAGCCACAATTCCGGGGCCAGGGGTTACGAGCAGTACTTC. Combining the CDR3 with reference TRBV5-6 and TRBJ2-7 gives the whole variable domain DAGVTQSPTHLIKTRGQQVTLRCSPKSGHDTVSWYQQALGQGPQFIFQYYEEEERQRGNFPDRFSGHQFPNYSSELNVNALLLGDSALYLCASSHNSGARGYEQYFGPGTRLTVT.

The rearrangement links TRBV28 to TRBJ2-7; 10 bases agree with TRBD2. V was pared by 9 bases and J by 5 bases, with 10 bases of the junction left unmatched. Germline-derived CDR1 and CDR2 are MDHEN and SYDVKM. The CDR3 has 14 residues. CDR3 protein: CASAAGGLRDEQYF. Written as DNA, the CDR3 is TGTGCCAGTGCAGCGGGAGGGCTACGCGACGAGCAGTACTTC.

CDR3 in DNA: TGTGCCAGCGCAGGACCCACCGGACGTAGGGGCGAGCAGTACTTC. It codes for CASAGPTGRRGEQYF. This rearrangement joins TRBV2 to TRBJ2-7; tentative D call: TRBD1 (5 bases). CDR1 and CDR2 (germline): SNHLY, FYNNEI. The V end lost 8 bases, the J end lost 6 bases, and 23 bases lay between the germline ends. The CDR3 loop spans 15 amino acids.

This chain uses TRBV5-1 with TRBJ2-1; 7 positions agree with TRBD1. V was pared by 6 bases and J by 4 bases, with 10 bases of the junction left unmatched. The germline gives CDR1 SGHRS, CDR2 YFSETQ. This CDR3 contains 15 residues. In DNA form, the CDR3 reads TGCGCCAGCATGTTCGGGACAGACAATTACAATGAGCAGTTCTTC. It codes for CASMFGTDNYNEQFF.

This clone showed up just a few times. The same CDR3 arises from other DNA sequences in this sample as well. The CDR3 protein is CASSGSSYNSPLHF. CDR3 DNA: TGTGCCAGCAGCGGGAGCTCCTATAATTCACCCCTCCACTTT. The gene calls are TRBV27 and TRBJ1-6; D gene uncertain. Germline V gene data show CDR1 as MNHEY and CDR2 as SMNVEV (reference sequence). This CDR3 has 14 amino acids. V shed 6 bases and J shed 0 bases, with 6 bases lying between them.

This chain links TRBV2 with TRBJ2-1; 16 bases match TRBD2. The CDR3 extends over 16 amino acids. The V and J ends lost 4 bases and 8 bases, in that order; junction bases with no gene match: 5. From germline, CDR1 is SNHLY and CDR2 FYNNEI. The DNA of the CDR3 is TGTGCCAGCAGTGGCGGGACTAGCGGGGGGGATCATGAGCAGTTCTTC. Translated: CASSGGTSGGDHEQFF. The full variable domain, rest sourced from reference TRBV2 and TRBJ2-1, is EPEVTQTPSHQVTQMGQEVILRCVPISNHLYFYWYRQILGQKVEFLVSFYNNEISEKSEIFDDQFSVERPDGSNFTLKIRSTKLEDSAMYFCASSGGTSGGDHEQFFGPGTRLTVL.

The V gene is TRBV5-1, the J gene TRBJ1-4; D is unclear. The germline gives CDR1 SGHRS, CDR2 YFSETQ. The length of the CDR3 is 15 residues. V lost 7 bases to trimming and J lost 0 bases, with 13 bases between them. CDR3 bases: TGCGCCAGCTCCGGGGAGGGAGCAACTAATGAAAAACTGTTTTTT. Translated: CASSGEGATNEKLFF.